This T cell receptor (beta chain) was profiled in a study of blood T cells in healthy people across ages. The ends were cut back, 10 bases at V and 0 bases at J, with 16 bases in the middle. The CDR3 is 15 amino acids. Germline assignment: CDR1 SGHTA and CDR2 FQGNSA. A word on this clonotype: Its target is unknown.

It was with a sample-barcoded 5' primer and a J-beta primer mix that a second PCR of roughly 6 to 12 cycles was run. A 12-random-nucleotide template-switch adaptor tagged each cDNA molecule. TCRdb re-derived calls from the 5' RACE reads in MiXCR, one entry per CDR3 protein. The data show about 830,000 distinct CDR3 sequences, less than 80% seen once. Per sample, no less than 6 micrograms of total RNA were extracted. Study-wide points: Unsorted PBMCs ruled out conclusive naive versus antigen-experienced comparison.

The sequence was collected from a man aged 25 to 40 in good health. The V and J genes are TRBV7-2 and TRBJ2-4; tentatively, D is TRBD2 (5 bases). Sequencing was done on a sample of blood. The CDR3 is CATSHPGIAKNIQYF. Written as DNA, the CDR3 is TGTGCCACCTCACATCCGGGGATAGCCAAAAACATTCAGTACTTC. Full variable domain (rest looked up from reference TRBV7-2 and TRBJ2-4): GAGVSQSPSNKVTEKGKDVELRCDPISGHTALYWYRQSLGQGLEFLIYFQGNSAPDKSGLPSDRFSAERTGGSVSTLTIQRTQQEDSAVYLCATSHPGIAKNIQYFGAGTRLSVL.